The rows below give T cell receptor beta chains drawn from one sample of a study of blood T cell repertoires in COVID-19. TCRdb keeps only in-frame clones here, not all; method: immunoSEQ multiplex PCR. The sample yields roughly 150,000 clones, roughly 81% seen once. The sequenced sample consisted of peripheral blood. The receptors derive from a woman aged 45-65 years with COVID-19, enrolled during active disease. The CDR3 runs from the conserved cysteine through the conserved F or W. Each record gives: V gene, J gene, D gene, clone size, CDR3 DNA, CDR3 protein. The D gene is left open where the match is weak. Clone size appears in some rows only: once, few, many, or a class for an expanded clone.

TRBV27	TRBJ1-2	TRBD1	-	TGTGCCAGCAGTTCAGAGACAGGGCGCCTCTATGGCTACACCTTC	CASSSETGRLYGYTF
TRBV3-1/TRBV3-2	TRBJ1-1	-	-	TGTGCCAGCAGCCAGGCCGTGCAGTTGAGGACTGAAGCTTTCTTT	CASSQAVQLRTEAFF
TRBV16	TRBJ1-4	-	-	TGTGCCAGCAGCCCCGCCTTGGCAGGAATTAATGAAAAACTGTTTTTT	CASSPALAGINEKLFF
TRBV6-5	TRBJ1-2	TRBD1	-	TGTGCCAGCGGACAGGGCTATGGCTACACCTTC	CASGQGYGYTF
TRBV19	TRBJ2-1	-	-	TGTGCCAGTAGTATAGAGGGAGTCAATGAGCAGTTCTTC	CASSIEGVNEQFF
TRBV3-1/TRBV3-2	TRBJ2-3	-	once	TGTGCCAGCAGCCAATTAGTCGGGTACACAGATACGCAGTATTTT	CASSQLVGYTDTQYF
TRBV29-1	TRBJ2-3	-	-	TGCAGCTCAAAAAGCATGAGCACAGATACGCAGTATTTT	CSSKSMSTDTQYF
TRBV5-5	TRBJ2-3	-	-	TGTGCCAGCAGCTTCGGCACTAATAAGGATACGCAGTATTTT	CASSFGTNKDTQYF
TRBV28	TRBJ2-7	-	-	TGTGCCAGCAGCCCCGGGACAACGGGGTACGAGCAGTACTTC	CASSPGTTGYEQYF
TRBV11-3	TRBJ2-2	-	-	TGTGCCAGCAGCCCCCGGGTGGGGGGACACACCGGGGAGCTGTTTTTT	CASSPRVGGHTGELFF
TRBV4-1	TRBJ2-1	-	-	TGCGCCAGCAGCCAGGTCGACTTAGTCTCCTACAATGAGCAGTTCTTC	CASSQVDLVSYNEQFF
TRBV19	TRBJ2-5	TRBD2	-	TGTGCCAGTAGTATTGGGGCAGGACTCCGGGCCGATGGGGACTACTTAAGTGAGACCCAGTACTTC	CASSIGAGLRADGDYLSETQYF
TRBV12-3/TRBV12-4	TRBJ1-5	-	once	TGTGCCAGCAGTTTCAGGATAGGTCAGCCCCAGCATTTT	CASSFRIGQPQHF
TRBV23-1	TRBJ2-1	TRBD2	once	TGCGCCAGCAGTCCTCGCGGGGGGGCCCGGGGCAATGAGCAGTTCTTC	CASSPRGGARGNEQFF
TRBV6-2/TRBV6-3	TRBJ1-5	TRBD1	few	TGTGCCAGCAGTTACCCTGACAGGGATCAGCCCCAGCATTTT	CASSYPDRDQPQHF
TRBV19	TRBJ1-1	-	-	TGTGCCAGTAGTATAAGGGAGGACTGGGGGGCTTTCTTT	CASSIREDWGAFF
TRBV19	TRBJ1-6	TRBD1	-	TGTGCCAGTAATCTCCAGGGGGCGCGGGAACCCCTCCACTTT	CASNLQGAREPLHF
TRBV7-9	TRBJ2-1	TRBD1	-	TGTGCCAGCAGCTTAGTTTTATCGGACAGGGGAAATGAGCAGTTCTTC	CASSLVLSDRGNEQFF
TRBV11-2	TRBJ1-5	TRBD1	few	TGTGCCAGCAGCGAGCAGGGGGACACAAATCAGCCCCAGCATTTT	CASSEQGDTNQPQHF
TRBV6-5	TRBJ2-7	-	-	TGTGCCAGCAGCGTAGGACAGAGAAGCTCCTACGAGCAGTACTTC	CASSVGQRSSYEQYF
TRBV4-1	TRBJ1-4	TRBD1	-	TGCGCCAGCAGCCCACCGGGACAGGGTAATGAAAAACTGTTTTTT	CASSPPGQGNEKLFF
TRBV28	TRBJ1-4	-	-	TGTGCCAGCAGTTCCCCGACAGCAACTAATGAAAAACTGTTTTTT	CASSSPTATNEKLFF
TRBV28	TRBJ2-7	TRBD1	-	TGTGCCAGCAGTCCGACAGGGTTCGAGGGGGAGCAGTACTTC	CASSPTGFEGEQYF
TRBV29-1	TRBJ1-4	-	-	TGCAGCGTTTCCCCTGCAACTAATGAAAAACTGTTTTTT	CSVSPATNEKLFF
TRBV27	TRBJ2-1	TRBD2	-	TGTGCCAGCAGGACTAGCGGGGGAAGTGAGCAGTTCTTC	CASRTSGGSEQFF
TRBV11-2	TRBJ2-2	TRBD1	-	TGTGCCAGCAGCCCGGGACAGGGGATGGCCGGGGAGCTGTTTTTT	CASSPGQGMAGELFF
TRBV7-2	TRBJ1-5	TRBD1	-	TGTGCCAGCAGCTTCGGGACAGGAAGCAATCAGCCCCAGCATTTT	CASSFGTGSNQPQHF
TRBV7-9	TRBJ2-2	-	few	TGTGCCAGCAGCTTGACTTACACCGGGGAGCTGTTTTTT	CASSLTYTGELFF
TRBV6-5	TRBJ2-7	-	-	TGTGCCAGCAGTTACGTCGGCGGGCAGGACGAGCAGTACTTC	CASSYVGGQDEQYF